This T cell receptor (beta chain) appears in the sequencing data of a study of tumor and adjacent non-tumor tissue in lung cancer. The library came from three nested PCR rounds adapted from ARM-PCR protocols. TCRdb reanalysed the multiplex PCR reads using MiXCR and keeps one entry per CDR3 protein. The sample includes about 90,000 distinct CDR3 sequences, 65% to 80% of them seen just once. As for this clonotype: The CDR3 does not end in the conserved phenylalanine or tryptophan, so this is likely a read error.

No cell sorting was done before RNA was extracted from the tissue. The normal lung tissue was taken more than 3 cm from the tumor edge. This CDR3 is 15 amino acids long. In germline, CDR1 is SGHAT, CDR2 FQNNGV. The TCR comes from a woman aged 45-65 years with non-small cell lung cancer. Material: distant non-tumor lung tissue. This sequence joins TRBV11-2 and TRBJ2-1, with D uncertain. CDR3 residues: CPSSLDYGGWYEQFL. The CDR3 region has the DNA TGTCCCAGCAGCTTAGATTACGGCGGTTGGTATGAGCAGTTCCTC.